The clone carrying this T cell receptor beta chain has ten or more counts. Its antigen is not known. The data were taken from a study of neurological immune-mediated disorders. Whole-study results and caveats: No expanded-clone CDR3 amino acid sequence recurred across subjects, suggesting private TCR-beta repertoires.

The cDNA was generated through 5'RACE incorporating 10-nucleotide random UMIs. TCRdb used MiXCR to reprocess the 5' RACE reads, holding one entry per CDR3 protein. This table holds approximately 23,000 distinct CDR3 sequences, 13% found once. Time point meaning: technical triplicate 1. The cell input for sorted libraries was more than 750,000, and those cells were CD4+ or CD8+ T cells. The material sequenced was CD4+ T cells from blood. The source of this sequence is a female donor with HTLV-1-associated myelopathy (HAM/TSP).

The CDR3 is CSARDLGGNGYEQYF. CDR3 nucleotides: TGCAGTGCTAGAGATCTCGGGGGGAACGGCTACGAGCAGTACTTC. The V and J genes are TRBV20-1 and TRBJ2-7; 7 nucleotides match TRBD2. The CDR3 has 15 amino acids. Germline CDR1 and CDR2: DFQATT and SNEGSKA (reference sequence). The V segment lost 0 bases and the J segment 3 bases; nucleotides outside the gene matches: 8.